This T cell receptor beta chain comes out of a study of blood T cells in healthy people across ages. Per the germline V gene, CDR1 is SGHRS and CDR2 is YFSETQ. The CDR3 sequence is 16 residues long. Trimming removed 0 bases at V and 1 base at J, with 14 bases between. Notes on this clonotype: The target antigen is unknown.

Study results and limitations: Diversity was higher, and naive CD4+ cells more numerous, in long-lived donors than in aged donors. Older individuals had lower TCR beta diversity per million T cells (the decline was roughly linear).

For the second PCR, which ran for roughly 7 to 11 cycles, a sample-barcoded 5' primer and a J-beta primer mix were used. A template-switch adaptor with 12 random nucleotides tagged each cDNA molecule. Via MiXCR, TCRdb re-called the 5' RACE reads, giving one row per CDR3 protein. Among roughly 680,000 distinct CDR3 sequences listed, about 21% were seen once. The sequencing sample was made of blood. The source of this sequence is a man aged 65 to 85 in good health. This chain joins TRBV5-1 and TRBJ2-7; D perhaps matches TRBD1 (6 bases). The CDR3 loop reads CASSLGPRGTSYEQYF. CDR3 bases: TGCGCCAGCAGCTTGGGGCCCAGGGGAACTTCCTACGAGCAGTACTTC.